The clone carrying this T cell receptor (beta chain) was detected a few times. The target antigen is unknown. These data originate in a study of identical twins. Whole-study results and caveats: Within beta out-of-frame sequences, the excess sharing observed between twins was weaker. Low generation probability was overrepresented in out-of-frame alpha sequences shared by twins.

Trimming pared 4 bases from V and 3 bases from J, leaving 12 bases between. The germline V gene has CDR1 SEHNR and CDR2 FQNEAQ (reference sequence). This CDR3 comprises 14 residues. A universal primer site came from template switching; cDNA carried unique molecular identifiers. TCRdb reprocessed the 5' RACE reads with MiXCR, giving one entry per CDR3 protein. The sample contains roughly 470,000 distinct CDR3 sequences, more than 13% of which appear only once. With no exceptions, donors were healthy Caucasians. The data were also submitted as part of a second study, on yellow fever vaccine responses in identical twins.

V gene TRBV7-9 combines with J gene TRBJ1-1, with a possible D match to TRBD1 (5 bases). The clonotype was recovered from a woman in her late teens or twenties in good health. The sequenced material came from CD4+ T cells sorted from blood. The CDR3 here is CASSYDEGYTEAFF. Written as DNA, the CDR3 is TGTGCCAGCAGCTACGACGAGGGGTACACTGAAGCTTTCTTT. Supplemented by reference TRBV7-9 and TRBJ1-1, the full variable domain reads DTGVSQNPRHKITKRGQNVTFRCDPISEHNRLYWYRQTLGQGPEFLTYFQNEAQLEKSRLLSDRFSAERPKGSFSTLEIQRTEQGDSAMYLCASSYDEGYTEAFFGQGTRLTVV.